This is a list of T cell receptor beta chains from one sample in a study of cytomegalovirus exposure and HLA in healthy donors. Sequencing was performed with immunoSEQ multiplex PCR; in TCRdb, only in-frame clones are kept and a portion is missing. The data hold 150,000 to 200,000 clones, with 81% observed a single time. The sample was PBMCs. These receptors all stem from a man aged 40-49 years in good health and CMV-seropositive. Each CDR3 is given without its conserved first and last residue.

cdr3_aa: AISEGGGDTEAF
j_call: TRBJ1-1
v_call: TRBV10-3

cdr3_aa: ASSRGQTNEKLF
j_call: TRBJ1-4
v_call: TRBV27

cdr3_aa: ASSRTGGGEETQY
j_call: TRBJ2-5
v_call: TRBV5-1

cdr3_aa: ASSPPGQASLNYGYT
j_call: TRBJ1-2
v_call: TRBV5-4

cdr3_aa: SAGTSEATNEKLF
j_call: TRBJ1-4
v_call: TRBV29-1

cdr3_aa: ASSSTGGLF
j_call: TRBJ1-4
v_call: TRBV7-9

cdr3_aa: ASSPGPNTGELF
j_call: TRBJ2-2
v_call: TRBV18

cdr3_aa: ASSPLEDSDYTDTQY
j_call: TRBJ2-3
v_call: TRBV28

cdr3_aa: ASSLGLAASYNEQF
j_call: TRBJ2-1
v_call: TRBV13

cdr3_aa: ASSLTSGRTYEQY
j_call: TRBJ2-7
v_call: TRBV4-3

cdr3_aa: AISGGVAATYEQY
j_call: TRBJ2-7
v_call: TRBV10-3

cdr3_aa: ASGRVQGQAEAF
j_call: TRBJ1-1
v_call: TRBV6-5

cdr3_aa: ASSPRASGGGSSEQF
j_call: TRBJ2-1
v_call: TRBV7-3

cdr3_aa: AIRGDRDRGRPTGELF
j_call: TRBJ2-2
v_call: TRBV10-3

cdr3_aa: ASSETGTSGDEQY
j_call: TRBJ2-7
v_call: TRBV6-4

cdr3_aa: ASSSRAMNTEAF
j_call: TRBJ1-1
v_call: TRBV6-5

cdr3_aa: ASRLAVGLAGGDTGELF
j_call: TRBJ2-2
v_call: TRBV12-2

cdr3_aa: ASRSEGLHGEQY
j_call: TRBJ2-7
v_call: TRBV5-1

cdr3_aa: ASSPTSGSYNEQF
j_call: TRBJ2-1
v_call: TRBV7-3

cdr3_aa: AISDPGHEKLF
j_call: TRBJ1-4
v_call: TRBV10-3

cdr3_aa: ASSLASGLARNEQF
j_call: TRBJ2-1
v_call: TRBV5-1

cdr3_aa: ASSSLAPKGFMNTEAF
j_call: TRBJ1-1
v_call: TRBV5-1

cdr3_aa: ASSKGQGRGETQY
j_call: TRBJ2-5
v_call: TRBV25-1

cdr3_aa: ASSPPARGGYT
j_call: TRBJ1-2
v_call: TRBV18

cdr3_aa: ASSQQGQATTGELF
j_call: TRBJ2-2
v_call: TRBV4-2

cdr3_aa: AGQSFYEQY
j_call: .
v_call: TRBV6-1

cdr3_aa: ASSQTSGRPYEQY
j_call: TRBJ2-7
v_call: TRBV5-1

cdr3_aa: ASSLLQGAFDTQY
j_call: TRBJ2-3
v_call: TRBV7-3

cdr3_aa: ASSGLAGAAYEQY
j_call: .
v_call: TRBV2

cdr3_aa: ASSNPPTGGKAF
j_call: TRBJ1-1
v_call: TRBV19

cdr3_aa: ASSIGLGAQETQY
j_call: TRBJ2-5
v_call: TRBV19

cdr3_aa: ASSPGGRESSYEQY
j_call: TRBJ2-7
v_call: TRBV7-9

cdr3_aa: ASSWDGRSENEQF
j_call: TRBJ2-1
v_call: TRBV19

cdr3_aa: ASRRTGRAYEQY
j_call: TRBJ2-7
v_call: TRBV5-6

cdr3_aa: ASSRLAANYGYT
j_call: TRBJ1-2
v_call: TRBV4-1

cdr3_aa: ASSVRGTEAF
j_call: TRBJ1-1
v_call: TRBV13

cdr3_aa: ASSLAPRREPYEQY
j_call: TRBJ2-7
v_call: TRBV11-3

cdr3_aa: AIIPGTRTGNTIY
j_call: TRBJ1-3
v_call: TRBV6-1

cdr3_aa: ASRVTGTGGNQPQH
j_call: TRBJ1-5
v_call: TRBV2

cdr3_aa: ASSEEGRGETQY
j_call: TRBJ2-5
v_call: TRBV2

cdr3_aa: ASSPYDGVLYSGNTIY
j_call: TRBJ1-3
v_call: TRBV4-1

cdr3_aa: ASSLDPAGELF
j_call: TRBJ2-2
v_call: TRBV5-1

cdr3_aa: ASIRRTSGRGEQY
j_call: TRBJ2-7
v_call: TRBV28

cdr3_aa: ASSWQGSEQY
j_call: TRBJ2-7
v_call: TRBV27

cdr3_aa: ASSRIPDRNTEAF
j_call: TRBJ1-1
v_call: TRBV4-3

cdr3_aa: ASSPGLGLADTQY
j_call: TRBJ2-3
v_call: TRBV4-2

cdr3_aa: ASSRDRDSNQPQH
j_call: TRBJ1-5
v_call: TRBV2

cdr3_aa: ATSREEGAGYT
j_call: TRBJ1-2
v_call: TRBV15

cdr3_aa: ASSGALVHGNTIY
j_call: TRBJ1-3
v_call: TRBV9

cdr3_aa: AINSGQGEKLF
j_call: TRBJ1-4
v_call: TRBV10-3

cdr3_aa: ASSPTLREKLF
j_call: TRBJ1-4
v_call: TRBV2

cdr3_aa: AGEGQDPYNEQF
j_call: TRBJ2-1
v_call: TRBV21-1

cdr3_aa: ASRPRTENYGYT
j_call: TRBJ1-2
v_call: TRBV6-5

cdr3_aa: ASSVQNSGADTQY
j_call: TRBJ2-3
v_call: TRBV9

cdr3_aa: ASSGWIAGGLEKLF
j_call: TRBJ1-4
v_call: TRBV6-1